This TCR beta chain was identified in a study of shared T cell receptors in the human thymus. V shed 7 bases, J shed 0 bases, and the junction held 5 bases outside the gene matches. Germline CDR1 is SGHVS and CDR2 is FQNEAQ. The CDR3 spans 15 residues. The assay was immunoSEQ multiplex PCR, and TCRdb's table has in-frame clones only and misses some. The data hold 550,000 to 800,000 clones, with 70% to 90% observed a single time. Separately, the same data were catalogued under a study of human thymus T cells.

Sequenced sample: thymocytes. The TCR sequence derives from a girl less than two years old with a congenital heart defect. The genes are TRBV7-8 and TRBJ2-1, with 8 positions matching TRBD2. This CDR3 is CASTQRGSSYNEQFF. The CDR3 region has the DNA TGTGCCAGCACCCAGCGGGGGAGCTCCTACAATGAGCAGTTCTTC.